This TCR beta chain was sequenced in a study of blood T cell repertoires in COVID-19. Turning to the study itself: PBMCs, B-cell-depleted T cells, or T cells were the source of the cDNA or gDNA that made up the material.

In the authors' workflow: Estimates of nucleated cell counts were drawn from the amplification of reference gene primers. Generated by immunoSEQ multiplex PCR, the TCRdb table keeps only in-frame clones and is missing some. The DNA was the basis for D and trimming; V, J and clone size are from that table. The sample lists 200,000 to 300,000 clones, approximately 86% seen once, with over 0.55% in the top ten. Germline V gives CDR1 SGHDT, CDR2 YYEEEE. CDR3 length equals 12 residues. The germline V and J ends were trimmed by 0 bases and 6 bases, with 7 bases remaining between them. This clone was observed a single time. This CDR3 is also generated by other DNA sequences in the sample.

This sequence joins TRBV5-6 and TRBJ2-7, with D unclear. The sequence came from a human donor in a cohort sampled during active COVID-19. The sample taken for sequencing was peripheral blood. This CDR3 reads CASSLGGPEQYF. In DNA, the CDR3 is TGTGCCAGCAGCTTGGGTGGGCCCGAGCAGTACTTC.